The clone carrying this T cell receptor (beta chain) has more than one count but fewer than ten. The sample originates from a study of T-cell memory formation after mild COVID-19. One entry per CDR3 protein, called by TCRdb with MiXCR from the 5' RACE reads. The data show about 470,000 distinct CDR3 sequences, around a quarter seen once. The germline CDR1 and CDR2 sequences are MNHEY and SVGAGI. The CDR3 sequence is 17 residues long. Losses at the gene ends were 5 bases for V and 3 bases for J; bases not matched to a gene: 14. This chain connects TRBV6-5 to TRBJ2-7, with 9 bases matching TRBD1. The clonotype was recovered from an adult woman who had mild COVID-19 (a few samples of this study predate the infection). Cell type and time point are not known. Sequencing was done on a sample of PBMCs or a T cell subset sorted from them (not recorded which). CDR3 coding DNA: TGTGCCAGCAGTCTGTACGGTTCCGGGACAGGGATCTACGAGCAGTACTTC. As protein: CASSLYGSGTGIYEQYF.